Listed below are T cell receptor beta chains from one sample, sequenced in a study of Graves' ophthalmopathy and Graves' hyperthyroidism. TCRdb re-derived calls from the multiplex PCR reads in MiXCR, one entry per CDR3 protein. The sample holds about 39,000 distinct CDR3 sequences, about half seen once. The specimen sequenced was peripheral blood. These receptors were obtained from an adult woman with stable Graves' hyperthyroidism. Both conserved end residues are part of each CDR3. A D gene is named only where the DNA matches it firmly. Not all rows give a size; the values are once, few, many and, for expanded clones, a class.

J	size	D	V	CDR3	DNA
TRBJ2-7	once	NA	TRBV29-1	CSDGTHIYEQYF	TGCAGCGACGGGACCCACATCTACGAGCAGTACTTC
TRBJ1-1	many	TRBD1	TRBV6-5	CASGQGPSTEAFF	TGTGCCAGCGGACAGGGGCCTAGCACTGAAGCTTTCTTT
TRBJ2-7	NA	NA	TRBV7-2	CASSFTPTYEQYF	TGTGCCAGCAGCTTTACACCCACCTACGAGCAGTACTTC
TRBJ1-5	NA	TRBD1	TRBV20-1	CSARATGQPNQPQHF	TGCAGTGCTAGAGCCACGGGACAGCCTAATCAGCCCCAGCATTTT
TRBJ1-5	NA	NA	TRBV5-4	CASSPGGGRQPQHF	TGTGCCAGCAGCCCCGGCGGGGGGCGCCAGCCCCAGCATTTT
TRBJ2-7	medium-sized	NA	TRBV24-1	CATSAAGGYEQYF	TGTGCCACCAGTGCCGCCGGGGGCTACGAGCAGTACTTC
TRBJ2-7	many	NA	TRBV5-8	CASSFSTGTWYEQYF	TGTGCCAGCAGCTTTTCGACCGGGACATGGTACGAGCAGTACTTC
TRBJ2-7	NA	TRBD2	TRBV7-8	CASSFPTSGSLEQYF	TGTGCCAGCAGCTTTCCGACTAGCGGGAGCCTCGAGCAGTACTTC
TRBJ2-7	once	TRBD1	TRBV24-1	CATSGTGSYEQYF	TGTGCCACCAGCGGGACAGGCTCCTACGAGCAGTACTTC
TRBJ2-7	many	TRBD2	TRBV19	CASTKNLLAGGEQYF	TGTGCCAGTACCAAAAACCTACTAGCGGGAGGCGAGCAGTACTTC